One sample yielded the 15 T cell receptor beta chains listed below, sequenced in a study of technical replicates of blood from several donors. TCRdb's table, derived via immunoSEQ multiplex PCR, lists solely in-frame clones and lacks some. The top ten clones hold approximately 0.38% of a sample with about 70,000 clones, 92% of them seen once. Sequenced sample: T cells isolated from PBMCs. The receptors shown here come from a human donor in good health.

Here the CDR3 reads CASSEADTENTGELFF. In nucleotides, the CDR3 is TGTGCCAGCAGTGAAGCTGACACAGAGAACACCGGGGAGCTGTTTTTT. V usage is TRBV2 and J usage is TRBJ2-2; D unresolved. Looked up from germline, CDR1 is SNHLY and CDR2 is FYNNEI. V was cut by 0 bases and J by 1 base, with 9 bases left in between. This CDR3 has 16 residues.

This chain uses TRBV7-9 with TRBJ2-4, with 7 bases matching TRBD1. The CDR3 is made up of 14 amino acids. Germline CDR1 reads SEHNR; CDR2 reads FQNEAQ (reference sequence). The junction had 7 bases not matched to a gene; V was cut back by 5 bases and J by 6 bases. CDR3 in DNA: TGTGCCAGCAGCCTCAGGACAGGTGTAAACATTCAGTACTTC. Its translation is CASSLRTGVNIQYF.

CDR3 amino acids: CASSPTGAGLTDTQYF. In DNA form, the CDR3 reads TGTGCCAGCAGCCCTACCGGAGCGGGACTTACAGATACGCAGTATTTT. V usage is TRBV7-2 and J usage is TRBJ2-3; 7 bases match TRBD2. V lost 5 bases, J lost 3 bases, and 11 bases stayed unmatched. Per germline, CDR1 SGHTA and CDR2 FQGNSA. The CDR3 covers 16 residues.

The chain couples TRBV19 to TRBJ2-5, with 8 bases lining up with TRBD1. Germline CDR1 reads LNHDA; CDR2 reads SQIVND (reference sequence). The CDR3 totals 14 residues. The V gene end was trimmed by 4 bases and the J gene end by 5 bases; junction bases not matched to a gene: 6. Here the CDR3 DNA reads TGTGCCAGTAGTACCCAGGGGGCCTATGAGACCCAGTACTTC. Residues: CASSTQGAYETQYF.

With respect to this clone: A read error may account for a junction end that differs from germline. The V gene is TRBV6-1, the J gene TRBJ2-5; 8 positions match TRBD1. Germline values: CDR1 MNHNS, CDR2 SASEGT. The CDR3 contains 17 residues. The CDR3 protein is CASREELRQGLQETQYF. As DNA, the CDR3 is TGTGCCAGCAGGGAAGAGCTGAGACAGGGGCTGCAAGAGACCCAGTACTTC.

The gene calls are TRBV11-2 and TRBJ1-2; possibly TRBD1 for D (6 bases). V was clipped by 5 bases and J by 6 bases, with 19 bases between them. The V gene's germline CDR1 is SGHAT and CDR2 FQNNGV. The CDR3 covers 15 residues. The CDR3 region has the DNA TGTGCCAGCAGCGCCCTGAGGGGGGGCTCGGATGGCTACACCTTC. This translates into CASSALRGGSDGYTF.

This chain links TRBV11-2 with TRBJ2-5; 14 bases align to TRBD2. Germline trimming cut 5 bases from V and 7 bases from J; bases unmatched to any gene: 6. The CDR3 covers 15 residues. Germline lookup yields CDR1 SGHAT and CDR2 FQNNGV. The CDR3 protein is CASSQGTSGSGTQYF. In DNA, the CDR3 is TGTGCCAGCAGCCAGGGGACTAGCGGGAGTGGGACCCAGTACTTC.

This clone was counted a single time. The CDR3 loop reads CASSNTGQSSYEQYF. CDR3 in DNA: TGTGCCAGCAGTAATACGGGACAGAGCTCCTACGAGCAGTACTTC. V usage is TRBV28 and J usage is TRBJ2-7; 7 nucleotides line up with TRBD1. V dropped 5 bases and J dropped 0; count of bases not matched to a gene: 7. CDR1 MDHEN and CDR2 SYDVKM come from the germline V gene. The CDR3 consists of 15 residues. Looking up the rest from reference TRBV28 and TRBJ2-7 gives the full variable domain: DVKVTQSSRYLVKRTGEKVFLECVQDMDHENMFWYRQDPGLGLRLIYFSYDVKMKEKGDIPEGYSVSREKKERFSLILESASTNQTSMYLCASSNTGQSSYEQYFGPGTRLTVT.

CDR3 sequence: CASSQGQWDSYNEQFF. The CDR3 nucleotides are TGTGCCAGCAGCCAAGGCCAATGGGACAGTTACAATGAGCAGTTCTTC. The rearrangement joins TRBV4-2 to TRBJ2-1; 7 bases agree with TRBD1. V shed 1 base, J shed 4 bases, and the junction held 7 bases outside the gene matches. The CDR3 is 16 amino acids. Germline assignment: CDR1 LGHNA and CDR2 YNFKEQ.

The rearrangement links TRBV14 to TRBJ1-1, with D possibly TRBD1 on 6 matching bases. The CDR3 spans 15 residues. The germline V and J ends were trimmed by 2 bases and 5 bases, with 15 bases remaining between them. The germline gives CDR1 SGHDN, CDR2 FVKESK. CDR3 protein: CASSQSRTGWTEAFF. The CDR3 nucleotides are TGTGCCAGCAGCCAAAGTAGAACAGGGTGGACTGAAGCTTTCTTT.

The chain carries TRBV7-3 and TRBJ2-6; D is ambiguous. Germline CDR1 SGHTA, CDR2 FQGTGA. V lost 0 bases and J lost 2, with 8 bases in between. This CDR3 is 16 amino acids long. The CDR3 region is CASSLTYTPGANVLTF. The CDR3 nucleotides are TGTGCCAGCAGCTTAACGTACACCCCTGGGGCCAACGTCCTGACTTTC.

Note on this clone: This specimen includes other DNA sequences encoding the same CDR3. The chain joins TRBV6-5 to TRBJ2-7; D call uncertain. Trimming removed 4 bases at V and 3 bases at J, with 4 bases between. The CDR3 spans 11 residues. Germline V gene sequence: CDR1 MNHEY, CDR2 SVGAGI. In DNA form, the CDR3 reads TGTGCCAGCAGTTCGTTCTACGAGCAGTACTTC. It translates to CASSSFYEQYF.

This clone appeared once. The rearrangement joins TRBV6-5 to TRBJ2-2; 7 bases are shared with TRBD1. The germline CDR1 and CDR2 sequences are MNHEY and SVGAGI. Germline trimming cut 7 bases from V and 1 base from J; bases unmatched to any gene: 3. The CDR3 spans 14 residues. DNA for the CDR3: TGTGCCAGCAATCGACAGGGGAACACCGGGGAGCTGTTTTTT. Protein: CASNRQGNTGELFF.

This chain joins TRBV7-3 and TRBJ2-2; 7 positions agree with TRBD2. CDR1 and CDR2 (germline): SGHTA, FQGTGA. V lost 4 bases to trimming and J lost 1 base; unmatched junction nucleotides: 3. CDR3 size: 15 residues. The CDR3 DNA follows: TGTGCCAGCAGCTCCGGGACTATGAACACCGGGGAGCTGTTTTTT. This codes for CASSSGTMNTGELFF.

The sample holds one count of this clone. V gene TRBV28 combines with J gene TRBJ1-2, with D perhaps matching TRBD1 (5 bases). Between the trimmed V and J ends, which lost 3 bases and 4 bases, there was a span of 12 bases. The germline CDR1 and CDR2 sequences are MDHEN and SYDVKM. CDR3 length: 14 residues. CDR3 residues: CASSFPEGPYGYTF. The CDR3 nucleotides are TGTGCCAGCAGTTTCCCGGAGGGGCCCTATGGCTACACCTTC.